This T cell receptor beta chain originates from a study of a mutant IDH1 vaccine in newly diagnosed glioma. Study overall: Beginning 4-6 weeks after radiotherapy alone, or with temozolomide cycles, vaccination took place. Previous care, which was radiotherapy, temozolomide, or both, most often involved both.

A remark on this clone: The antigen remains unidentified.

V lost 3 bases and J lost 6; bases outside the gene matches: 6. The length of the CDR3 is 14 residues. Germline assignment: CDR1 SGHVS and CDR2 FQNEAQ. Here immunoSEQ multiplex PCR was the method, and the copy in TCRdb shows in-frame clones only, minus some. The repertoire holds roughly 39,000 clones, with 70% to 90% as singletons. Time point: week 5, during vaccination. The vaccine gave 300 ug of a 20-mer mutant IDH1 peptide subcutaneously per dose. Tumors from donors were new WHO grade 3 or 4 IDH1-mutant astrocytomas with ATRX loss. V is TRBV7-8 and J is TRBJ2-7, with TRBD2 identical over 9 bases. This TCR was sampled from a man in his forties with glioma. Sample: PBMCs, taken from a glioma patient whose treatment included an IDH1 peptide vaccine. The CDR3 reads CASSFRAGGREQYF. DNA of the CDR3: TGTGCCAGCAGCTTCAGGGCGGGAGGGCGCGAGCAGTACTTC.